What follows are 21 T cell receptor beta chains derived from one specimen sequenced in a study of regulatory dendritic cells for organ transplantation. TCRdb's copy holds only in-frame clones and misses some; the assay was immunoSEQ multiplex PCR. Counted here are 25,000 to 30,000 clones, 75% to 80% occurring once; the ten biggest clones make up around 2.3%. The sequencing sample was made of memory CD4+ T cells from blood. The subset: CD45RO+ memory T cells. These receptor sequences come from a human donor in good health.

This clone was seen once. The chain uses TRBV28 and TRBJ1-2; TRBD1 aligns across 8 bases. CDR1 is MDHEN, CDR2 SYDVKM, per germline. The CDR3 has 17 amino acids. Unmatched junction bases numbered 16, after V lost 3 bases and J lost 7 bases. This CDR3 is CASSFTGSAGGAGGYTF. The CDR3 DNA reads TGTGCCAGCAGTTTTACGGGTTCGGCAGGGGGCGCGGGTGGCTACACCTTC.

This CDR3 reads CASSPRQGSTYEQYF. Written as DNA, the CDR3 is TGTGCCAGCAGCCCCAGGCAGGGATCTACCTACGAGCAGTACTTC. The rearrangement joins TRBV7-2 to TRBJ2-7; TRBD1 might be the D (5 bases). V dropped 5 bases and J dropped 2 bases, with 16 bases sitting between them. The CDR3 has 15 amino acids. Germline V gene data show CDR1 as SGHTA and CDR2 as FQGNSA.

The chain is built from TRBV5-1 and TRBJ2-5, with D possibly TRBD2 on 6 matching bases. Trimming cost V 0 bases and J 4 bases, with 22 bases left between them. The CDR3 extends over 18 amino acids. Germline V gene lookup returns CDR1 SGHRS and CDR2 YFSETQ. CDR3 protein: CASSLGQTTPRGPETQYF. As DNA, the CDR3 is TGCGCCAGCAGCTTGGGGCAGACGACACCGCGGGGTCCAGAGACCCAGTACTTC.

The chain couples TRBV12-5 to TRBJ2-5; 9 nucleotides line up with TRBD2. Germline V gene sequence: CDR1 LGHNT, CDR2 FRNRAP. The V gene end was trimmed by 5 bases and the J gene end by 4 bases; junction bases not matched to a gene: 8. There are 15 residues in the CDR3. The CDR3 nucleotides read TGTGCTAGTGGTCCGCCCGGGACTAGCCGAGAGACCCAGTACTTC. Amino acid sequence: CASGPPGTSRETQYF.

The chain has TRBV28 and TRBJ1-2; D is ambiguous. Trimming cost V 7 bases and J 4 bases, with 13 bases left between them. The CDR3 sequence is 13 residues long. Germline-derived CDR1 and CDR2 are MDHEN and SYDVKM. CDR3 sequence reads: CASTPPLGYGYTF. The CDR3 DNA reads TGTGCCAGCACCCCCCCTTTGGGCTATGGCTACACCTTC.

The CDR3 coding sequence is TGTGCCAGCAGCACGCCCCGTCTAGGGGCGTACCAAGAGACCCAGTACTTC. Translated, it gives CASSTPRLGAYQETQYF. The J gene is TRBJ2-5, the V gene TRBV7-9; D might be TRBD1 (5 bases). CDR3 length: 17 amino acids. V was shortened by 5 bases and J by 0 bases, with 19 bases between the two germline ends. Germline V gene data show CDR1 as SEHNR and CDR2 as FQNEAQ (reference sequence).

The V and J genes are TRBV15 and TRBJ2-7, with unresolved D. The CDR3 runs 14 residues. Germline V gene lookup returns CDR1 LNHNV and CDR2 YYDKDF (reference sequence). The germline V and J ends were trimmed by 0 bases and 4 bases, with 10 bases remaining between them. CDR3 coding DNA: TGTGCCACCAGCAGAGATTTGGGCAGTTACGAGCAGTACTTC. The encoded protein is CATSRDLGSYEQYF.

This clone was detected only a few times. The rearrangement uses TRBV27 and TRBJ2-1; weak D call: TRBD2 (6 bases). From germline, CDR1 is MNHEY and CDR2 SMNVEV (reference sequence). V was trimmed by 8 bases and J by 6 bases, leaving 20 bases between them. This CDR3 is 15 amino acids long. The CDR3 DNA follows: TGTGCCAGCCTCCCCACGGGGGTTGGGAGCAATGAGCAGTTCTTC. It specifies CASLPTGVGSNEQFF.

This clone appeared a few times. This chain links TRBV11-2 with TRBJ2-7; 8 bases align to TRBD2. In germline, CDR1 is SGHAT, CDR2 FQNNGV. The CDR3 covers 15 residues. V was pared by 5 bases and J by 0 bases, with 6 bases of the junction left unmatched. The CDR3 bases are TGTGCCAGCAGCACCCTAGCGGGTGGCTCCTACGAGCAGTACTTC. The encoded protein is CASSTLAGGSYEQYF.

A few counts support this clone. This chain joins TRBV4-1 and TRBJ2-7; weak D call: TRBD1 (6 bases). Germline V gene data show CDR1 as MGHRA and CDR2 as YSYEKL. The CDR3 extends over 14 amino acids. Trimming pared 0 bases from V and 5 bases from J, leaving 11 bases between. The CDR3 nucleotides read TGCGCCAGCAGCCAAGATGGCAGGGGAAACGAGCAGTACTTC. Its translation is CASSQDGRGNEQYF.

V and J are TRBV15 and TRBJ2-5; D uncertain. The CDR3 runs 12 residues. Trimming removed 0 bases from V and 5 bases from J, with 4 bases in between. Germline CDR1 and CDR2: LNHNV and YYDKDF (reference sequence). The CDR3 DNA reads TGTGCCACCAGCAGAGATACGGAGACCCAGTACTTC. This codes for CATSRDTETQYF.

This clone appeared once. For the CDR3, the DNA is TGTGCCAGCAGCCCCCGGACTGGGGAAGGGCAGTACTTC. This codes for CASSPRTGEGQYF. This chain connects TRBV11-2 to TRBJ2-7; the D gene is possibly TRBD2 (5 bases). Per the germline V gene, CDR1 is SGHAT and CDR2 is FQNNGV. The CDR3 extends over 13 amino acids. Between the trimmed V and J ends, which lost 5 bases and 9 bases, there was a span of 17 bases.

The rearrangement links TRBV27 to TRBJ2-3; D gene uncertain. The ends were cut back, 5 bases at V and 1 base at J, with 19 bases in the middle. The CDR3 is made up of 17 amino acids. Germline V gene data show CDR1 as MNHEY and CDR2 as SMNVEV (reference sequence). CDR3 region: CASSVDLPPIRTDTQYF. CDR3 nucleotide sequence: TGTGCCAGCAGTGTGGACCTCCCTCCCATCCGCACAGATACGCAGTATTTT.

The V and J genes are TRBV28 and TRBJ2-2, with TRBD1 matching 8 bases. Germline lookup yields CDR1 MDHEN and CDR2 SYDVKM. V dropped 4 bases and J dropped 9; count of bases not matched to a gene: 13. The CDR3 covers 16 residues. The CDR3 loop is CASSSPRGQGMRELFF. For the CDR3, the DNA is TGTGCCAGCAGTTCACCCCGTGGACAGGGAATGAGGGAGCTGTTTTTT. The variable domain in full, with the rest retrieved from reference TRBV28 and TRBJ2-2, is DVKVTQSSRYLVKRTGEKVFLECVQDMDHENMFWYRQDPGLGLRLIYFSYDVKMKEKGDIPEGYSVSREKKERFSLILESASTNQTSMYLCASSSPRGQGMRELFFGEGSRLTVL.

The chain joins TRBV19 to TRBJ2-7, with 7 bases aligning to TRBD1. CDR1 and CDR2 (germline): LNHDA, SQIVND (reference sequence). The CDR3 sequence is 13 residues long. The junction had 8 bases not matched to a gene; V was cut back by 5 bases and J by 7 bases. The CDR3 is CASSLDRVGEQYF. CDR3 coding DNA: TGTGCCAGTAGTCTCGACAGGGTGGGGGAGCAGTACTTC.

CDR3 nucleotides: TGCAGTGCTCCAAAAACCACTGAAGCTTTCTTT. This translates into CSAPKTTEAFF. This rearrangement joins TRBV20-1 to TRBJ1-1, with unresolved D. Germline V CDR1 and CDR2: DFQATT, SNEGSKA (reference sequence). Trimming removed 5 bases from V and 4 bases from J, with 8 bases in between. This CDR3 has 11 amino acids.

This chain uses TRBV6-1 with TRBJ1-6, with no clear D. Trimming took 2 bases from V and 10 from J, leaving 3 bases between them. This CDR3 region has 11 residues. Germline-derived CDR1 and CDR2 are MNHNS and SASEGT. The CDR3 DNA sequence: TGTGCCAGCAGTGAACAGTCACCCCTCCACTTT. It encodes CASSEQSPLHF.

The genes are TRBV19 and TRBJ1-5; tentative D call: TRBD1 (6 bases). Trimming stripped 4 bases from V and 1 base from J, with 11 bases between. CDR1 is LNHDA, CDR2 SQIVND, per germline (reference sequence). CDR3 length: 15 amino acids. For the CDR3, the DNA is TGTGCCAGTAGTACAGGGGATGGGAGCAATCAGCCCCAGCATTTT. Translating gives CASSTGDGSNQPQHF.

The chain joins TRBV27 to TRBJ1-2; 8 bases match TRBD1. Germline V gene data show CDR1 as MNHEY and CDR2 as SMNVEV (reference sequence). This CDR3 has 13 amino acids. J lost 4 bases, V lost 4 bases, and 2 bases had no gene match. CDR3 region: CASSYTGGYGYTF. The DNA of the CDR3 is TGTGCCAGCAGTTACACAGGGGGCTATGGCTACACCTTC.

The chain has TRBV7-8 and TRBJ2-3; 7 bases align to TRBD1. V shed 1 base and J 3 bases; nucleotides not matched to a gene: 7. This CDR3 has 16 residues. Germline V lookup: CDR1 SGHVS, CDR2 FQNEAQ. This CDR3 is CASSLDKTGTTDTQYF. CDR3 nucleotide sequence: TGTGCCAGCAGCTTAGATAAGACAGGGACAACAGATACGCAGTATTTT.

The rearrangement joins TRBV7-3 to TRBJ2-5; D ambiguous. The CDR3 consists of 12 residues. Trimming removed 5 bases at V and 7 bases at J, with 11 bases between. In germline, CDR1 is SGHTA, CDR2 FQGTGA. The chain's CDR3 is CASSPGTRTQYF. In DNA, the CDR3 is TGTGCCAGCAGCCCCGGCACGAGGACCCAGTACTTC. Full variable domain (rest looked up from reference TRBV7-3 and TRBJ2-5): GAGVSQTPSNKVTEKGKYVELRCDPISGHTALYWYRQSLGQGPEFLIYFQGTGAADDSGLPNDRFFAVRPEGSVSTLKIQRTERGDSAVYLCASSPGTRTQYFGPGTRLLVL.